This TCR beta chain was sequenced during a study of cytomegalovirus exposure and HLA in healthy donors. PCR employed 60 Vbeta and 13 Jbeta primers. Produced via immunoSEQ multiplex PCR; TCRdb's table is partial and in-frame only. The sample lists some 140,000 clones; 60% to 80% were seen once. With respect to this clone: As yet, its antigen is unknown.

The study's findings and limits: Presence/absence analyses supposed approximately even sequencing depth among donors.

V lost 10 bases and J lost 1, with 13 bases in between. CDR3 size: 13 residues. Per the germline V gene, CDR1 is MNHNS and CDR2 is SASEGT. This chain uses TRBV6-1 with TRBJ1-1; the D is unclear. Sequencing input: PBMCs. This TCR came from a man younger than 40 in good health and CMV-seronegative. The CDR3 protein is CATRSAGNTEAFF. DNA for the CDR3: TGTGCCACTAGGTCGGCTGGGAACACTGAAGCTTTCTTT.